One and the same sample provided the 6 T cell receptor beta chains below, sequenced in a study of blood T cells in healthy people across ages. Combining a sample-barcoded 5' primer with a J-beta primer mix, a second PCR ran for roughly 6 to 12 cycles. TCRdb analysed the 5' RACE reads with MiXCR anew, one entry per CDR3 protein. The sample carries 1.5 million to 2 million distinct CDR3 sequences, around half recorded once. The sequencing input was blood. These receptors originate from a middle-aged woman in good health.

A note on this clonotype: Relative to the germline gene, one junction end is altered; a read error may explain this. This chain uses TRBV7-9 with TRBJ2-3; D is tentatively TRBD1 or TRBD2 (5 bases each). Looked up from germline, CDR1 is SEHNR and CDR2 is FQNEAQ (reference sequence). The CDR3 totals 17 residues. As DNA, the CDR3 is TGTGCCAGCAGCTCCAGGATAGGGGCCTCTAGCACAGGTACGCAGTATTTT. It yields the protein CASSSRIGASSTGTQYF.

On this clonotype: Sequence at one end of the junction differs from germline and may be a read error. CDR3 sequence reads: CASRYWDASNTGELFF. In nucleotides, the CDR3 is TGTGCCAGCAGATACTGGGACGCCTCGAACACCGGGGAGCTGTTTTTT. The chain employs TRBV6-5 and TRBJ2-2; either TRBD1 or TRBD2 may fit D (5 bases each). The CDR3 runs to 16 residues. Germline values: CDR1 MNHEY, CDR2 SVGAGI.

J is TRBJ2-3 and V is TRBV20-1, with D tentatively TRBD1 (7 bases). The CDR3 length is 11 residues. From germline, CDR1 is DFQATT and CDR2 SNEGSKA (reference sequence). V was shortened by 5 bases and J by 10 bases, with 13 bases between the two germline ends. CDR3 DNA sequence: TGCAGTGCTTCCCAGGGGGGATCGCAGTATTTT. Its protein product is CSASQGGSQYF.

This clonotype came up a few times. The chain joins TRBV6-2 or TRBV6-3 to TRBJ2-5; 7 bases fit TRBD1. CDR1 and CDR2 (germline): MNHEY, SVGEGT. V lost 1 base, J lost 5 bases, and 1 base stayed unmatched. This CDR3 has 13 amino acids. Here the CDR3 reads CASSYLTGETQYF. CDR3 bases: TGTGCCAGCAGTTACTTGACAGGGGAGACCCAGTACTTC.

The chain links TRBV11-3 to TRBJ2-4; 7 nucleotides line up with TRBD2. Germline trimming cut 3 bases from V and 1 base from J; bases unmatched to any gene: 6. This CDR3 has 16 amino acids. CDR1 and CDR2 from the germline V gene are SGHNT and YENEEA. This CDR3 is CASSFIAGRAKNIQYF. CDR3 nucleotides: TGTGCCAGCAGCTTCATAGCGGGTAGGGCCAAAAACATTCAGTACTTC.

The rearrangement uses TRBV4-1 and TRBJ2-4, with TRBD1 identical over 7 bases. CDR1 and CDR2 (germline): MGHRA, YSYEKL. The V segment lost 1 base and the J segment 0 bases; nucleotides outside the gene matches: 15. CDR3 length: 20 amino acids. This chain's CDR3 is CASSQGDVKGAQIAKNIQYF. The DNA for the CDR3 is TGCGCCAGCAGCCAAGGGGACGTAAAGGGGGCGCAAATAGCCAAAAACATTCAGTACTTC.